The 11 T cell receptor beta chains presented below share a single source sample, sequenced in a study of cytomegalovirus exposure and HLA in healthy donors (dated by TCRdb to about 2017). Library preparation employed the immunoSEQ multiplex PCR assay. The multiplex PCR relied on a mix of 60 forward primers for TCR Vbeta segments and 13 reverse primers for TCR Jbeta segments. TCRdb obtained this table from immuneACCESS and retained in-frame rearrangements with V and J assigned. These tables miss some clones; where compared with another copy, unresolved V genes account for less than half of the shortfall, and the remainder is unexplained. Recorded for this sample are around 140,000 clones; about 76% of them occurred a single time. 1.1% to 1.5% of the sample lies in the top ten. Specimen: PBMCs. Source of these receptors: a woman aged 40 to 55 in good health and CMV-seronegative.

This clone was observed a few times. V gene TRBV28 combines with J gene TRBJ1-2, with D unresolved. Trimming cost V 5 bases and J 8 bases, with 12 bases left between them. Germline loops: CDR1 MDHEN, CDR2 SYDVKM. There are 12 residues in the CDR3. The CDR3 sequence: CASSPRLRGYTF. The CDR3 DNA sequence: TGTGCCAGCAGTCCCCGACTGAGAGGCTACACCTTC.

V and J are TRBV9 and TRBJ2-5; the match to TRBD2 covers 8 bases. The CDR3 consists of 14 residues. Germline V gene sequence: CDR1 SGDLS, CDR2 YYNGEE. The V and J ends lost 2 bases and 4 bases, in that order; junction bases with no gene match: 4. The CDR3 reads CASSVLAGGETQYF. The CDR3 DNA follows: TGTGCCAGCAGCGTCCTGGCGGGGGGAGAGACCCAGTACTTC.

This clone was observed a handful of times. This rearrangement joins TRBV6-5 to TRBJ1-1; 8 positions match TRBD1. The CDR3 sequence is 12 residues long. The germline CDR1 and CDR2 sequences are MNHEY and SVGAGI. J was trimmed by 6 bases and V by 6 bases; bases with no gene match: 3. The CDR3 reads CASSQTGAEAFF. The CDR3 nucleotides read TGTGCCAGCAGCCAGACAGGGGCTGAAGCTTTCTTT.

The gene calls are TRBV7-3 and TRBJ2-3; the D is unclear. The V gene's germline CDR1 is SGHTA and CDR2 FQGTGA. Trimming cost V 4 bases and J 7 bases, with 9 bases left between them. This CDR3 has 12 residues. CDR3 DNA: TGTGCCAGCAGCTCTGATCGGTATACGCAGTATTTT. It translates to CASSSDRYTQYF. Complete variable domain (other parts from reference TRBV7-3 and TRBJ2-3): GAGVSQTPSNKVTEKGKYVELRCDPISGHTALYWYRQSLGQGPEFLIYFQGTGAADDSGLPNDRFFAVRPEGSVSTLKIQRTERGDSAVYLCASSSDRYTQYFGPGTRLTVL.

This chain joins TRBV7-9 and TRBJ1-1, with D unclear. The length of the CDR3 is 13 residues. V was clipped by 5 bases and J by 4 bases, with 11 bases between them. Germline V gene sequence: CDR1 SEHNR, CDR2 FQNEAQ (reference sequence). The CDR3 sequence is CASSRRGGTEAFF. CDR3 DNA: TGTGCCAGCAGCCGCCGGGGAGGCACTGAAGCTTTCTTT. Full variable domain (remainder filled in from reference TRBV7-9 and TRBJ1-1): DTGVSQNPRHKITKRGQNVTFRCDPISEHNRLYWYRQTLGQGPEFLTYFQNEAQLEKSRLLSDRFSAERPKGSFSTLEIQRTEQGDSAMYLCASSRRGGTEAFFGQGTRLTVV.

This rearrangement joins TRBV28 to TRBJ1-2; tentatively, D is TRBD1 (5 bases). Per germline, CDR1 MDHEN and CDR2 SYDVKM. The length of the CDR3 is 13 residues. Between the trimmed V and J ends, which lost 2 bases and 8 bases, there was a span of 12 bases. The CDR3 sequence: CASSLGGVGGYTF. In DNA, the CDR3 is TGTGCCAGCAGTTTAGGGGGGGTTGGGGGCTACACCTTC.

The chain joins TRBV7-2 to TRBJ2-5, with D unclear. CDR3 size: 13 residues. The V gene's germline CDR1 is SGHTA and CDR2 FQGNSA. Trimming stripped 5 bases from V and 0 bases from J, with 7 bases between. The CDR3 loop reads CASSPGYQETQYF. DNA of the CDR3: TGTGCCAGCAGCCCCGGGTACCAAGAGACCCAGTACTTC. Looking up the rest from reference TRBV7-2 and TRBJ2-5 gives the full variable domain: GAGVSQSPSNKVTEKGKDVELRCDPISGHTALYWYRQSLGQGLEFLIYFQGNSAPDKSGLPSDRFSAERTGGSVSTLTIQRTQQEDSAVYLCASSPGYQETQYFGPGTRLLVL.

The V call is TRBV5-1, the J call TRBJ2-7, with TRBD1 as a possible D gene (5 bases). This CDR3 is built from 15 residues. Trimming stripped 0 bases from V and 0 bases from J, with 10 bases between. Germline-derived CDR1 and CDR2 are SGHRS and YFSETQ. The chain's CDR3 is CASSLGAGFSYEQYF. CDR3 nucleotides: TGCGCCAGCAGCTTGGGAGCAGGGTTCTCCTACGAGCAGTACTTC.

This clone has a handful of counts. The J gene is TRBJ1-5, the V gene TRBV19; unclear D gene. Germline-derived CDR1 and CDR2 are LNHDA and SQIVND (reference sequence). V dropped 7 bases and J dropped 0 bases, with 13 bases sitting between them. The CDR3 is 15 residues long. CDR3: CASMVVAGSNQPQHF. Written as DNA, the CDR3 is TGTGCCAGTATGGTCGTTGCCGGTAGCAATCAGCCCCAGCATTTT.

The rearrangement joins TRBV7-2 to TRBJ2-7, with 10 positions matching TRBD2. CDR3 length: 17 amino acids. The germline V gene has CDR1 SGHTA and CDR2 FQGNSA. J lost 5 bases, V lost 4 bases, and 14 bases had no gene match. CDR3 DNA sequence: TGTGCCAGCAGCTCCTCAATCAGCGGGGGGGGCCGGAACGAGCAGTACTTC. Translation: CASSSSISGGGRNEQYF.

This clone showed up just once. The CDR3 spells CASSQVGQGGIYGYTF. In DNA form, the CDR3 reads TGTGCCAGCAGCCAAGTGGGACAGGGGGGAATCTATGGCTACACCTTC. This chain connects TRBV14 to TRBJ1-2; 11 bases agree with TRBD1. The CDR3 length is 16 residues. Germline loops: CDR1 SGHDN, CDR2 FVKESK. The junction had 5 bases not matched to a gene; V was cut back by 1 base and J by 4 bases.